A selection of T cell receptor beta chains follows, all from one sample in a study of T cell changes during pregnancy in multiple sclerosis. Produced via immunoSEQ multiplex PCR; TCRdb's table is partial and in-frame only. The table lists 80,000 to 130,000 clones, over 85% of them singletons, with around 1.2% in the top ten. The material sequenced was peripheral blood, taken in the second trimester of pregnancy. The receptors originated from a female donor with multiple sclerosis, enrolled in a pregnancy study. Both conserved end residues are part of each CDR3. Fields, in order: D gene, V gene, J gene, clone size, CDR3 DNA, CDR3 protein. D genes are given only for firm matches. Only some rows state a clone size, as once, few, many or a class for expanded clones.

>.|TRBV9|TRBJ2-1|.
TGTGCCAGCAGCGTAGCTTGGGCACCGAACAATGAGCAGTTCTTC
CASSVAWAPNNEQFF
>TRBD1|TRBV28|TRBJ1-4|.
TGTGCCAGCAGATCCCCGGGACAGGGGGCAAGGTGGAATGAAAAACTGTTTTTT
CASRSPGQGARWNEKLFF
>.|TRBV29-1|TRBJ2-5|.
TGCAGCGTTGTACCTCTTCCGGGGAGGTCTCAAGAGACCCAGTACTTC
CSVVPLPGRSQETQYF
>TRBD1|TRBV6-1|TRBJ2-1|.
TGTGCCAGCAGTGAGACAGGGTACAATGAGCAGTTCTTC
CASSETGYNEQFF
>TRBD1|TRBV10-1|TRBJ2-7|.
TGCGCCAGCAGCCGGGACAGGGTCCAGCAGTACTTC
CASSRDRVQQYF
>.|TRBV2|TRBJ2-3|.
TGTGCCACGGAACGGACTAAAACTAGCACAGATACGCAGTATTTT
CATERTKTSTDTQYF
>TRBD1|TRBV5-8|TRBJ2-7|.
TGTGCCAGCAGCTTGGGGGGGACAGGGCCCGAGCAGTACTTC
CASSLGGTGPEQYF
>TRBD2|TRBV5-4|TRBJ2-7|.
TGTGCCAGCAGCGTGGGACTAGCGGGAGGGTCCTACGAGCAGTACTTC
CASSVGLAGGSYEQYF
>.|TRBV28|TRBJ1-2|.
TGTGCCAGCAGTTGGGCAGGTGGTAGCTACACCTTC
CASSWAGGSYTF
>TRBD1|TRBV5-5|TRBJ2-1|.
TGTGCCAGCAGCTTGACAGGGGATGCATACAATGAGCAGTTCTTC
CASSLTGDAYNEQFF
>.|TRBV7-9|TRBJ2-2|.
TGTGCCAGCAGTCCTCCAGGCCTCGCGAACACCGGGGAGCTGTTTTTT
CASSPPGLANTGELFF
>TRBD1|TRBV9|TRBJ2-7|.
TGTGCCAGCAGCGCCCCTAAGGGGGGGACAGGGGGTCACGAGCAGTACTTC
CASSAPKGGTGGHEQYF
>.|TRBV27|TRBJ2-7|.
TGTGCCAGCAGTCCCCTGTCAGACTACGAGCAGTACTTC
CASSPLSDYEQYF
>TRBD1|TRBV27|TRBJ2-2|once
TGTGCCAGCAGTCCCGGGACAGGTCGGGTCACCGGGGAGCTGTTTTTT
CASSPGTGRVTGELFF
>.|TRBV11-3|TRBJ2-3|.
TGTGCCAGCAGCTTAGGGGTCGGACTCCGAAGCACAGATACGCAGTATTTT
CASSLGVGLRSTDTQYF
>TRBD1|TRBV6-1|TRBJ1-1|.
TGTGCCAGCAGCACAGGGGGAGCCCTTGAAGCTTTCTTT
CASSTGGALEAFF
>TRBD1|TRBV5-1|TRBJ2-2|.
TGCGCCAGCAGCGCAACAGGGGTGGGAAACACCGGGGAGCTGTTTTTT
CASSATGVGNTGELFF
>TRBD1|TRBV9|TRBJ2-1|.
TGTGCCAGCAGCGTCCGGGACAGGGTCGATGAGCAGTTCTTC
CASSVRDRVDEQFF
>.|TRBV19|TRBJ2-1|.
TGTGCCAGTAGTATATCGGGAGTTGTCGATGAGCAGTTCTTC
CASSISGVVDEQFF
>TRBD1|TRBV25-1|TRBJ2-7|few
TGTGCCAGCAGTCCGGGAAACAGGGGTGTCTACGAGCAGTACTTC
CASSPGNRGVYEQYF